This entry is about one T cell receptor (beta chain). At one of its ends the junction is not consistent with the germline gene, which may arise from a read error. In germline, CDR1 is SSHAT, CDR2 FNYEAQ (reference sequence). The CDR3 totals 15 residues. Original handling: Estimation of nucleated cell counts relied on the amplification of reference gene primers. Repertoires were generated with immunoSEQ multiplex PCR, while TCRdb's copy carries only in-frame clones and drops some. V and J calls and clone size come straight from that table; D and trimming were deduced from the DNA. Among approximately 300,000 clones listed, 70% to 90% were seen once. This entry comes from a study of blood T cell repertoires in COVID-19. Study background: Sample material is recorded as cDNA or gDNA derived from T cells, B-cell-depleted T cells, or PBMCs.

This TCR came from a woman aged 25-40 years who had recovered from COVID-19. The rearrangement uses TRBV7-7 and TRBJ2-3; the D gene is possibly TRBD2 (7 bases). The material sequenced was PBMCs or T cells enriched from blood (not recorded which). Written as DNA, the CDR3 is TGTGCTAGCAGCCGAGCCGCCCCAGGGGAGGGGACGCAGTATTTT. It specifies CASSRAAPGEGTQYF.